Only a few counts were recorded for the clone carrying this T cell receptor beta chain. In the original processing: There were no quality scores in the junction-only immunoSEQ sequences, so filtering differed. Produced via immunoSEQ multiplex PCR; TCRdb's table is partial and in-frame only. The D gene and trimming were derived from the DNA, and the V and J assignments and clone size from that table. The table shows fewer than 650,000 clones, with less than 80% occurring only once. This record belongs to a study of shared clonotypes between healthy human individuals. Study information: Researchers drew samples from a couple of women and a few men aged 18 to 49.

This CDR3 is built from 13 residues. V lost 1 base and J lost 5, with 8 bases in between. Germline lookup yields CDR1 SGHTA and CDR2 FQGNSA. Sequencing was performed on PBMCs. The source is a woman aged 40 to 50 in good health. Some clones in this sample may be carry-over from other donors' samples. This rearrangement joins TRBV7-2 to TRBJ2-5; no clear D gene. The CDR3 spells CASSLVVGETQYF. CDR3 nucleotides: TGTGCCAGCAGCTTAGTTGTTGGCGAGACCCAGTACTTC.